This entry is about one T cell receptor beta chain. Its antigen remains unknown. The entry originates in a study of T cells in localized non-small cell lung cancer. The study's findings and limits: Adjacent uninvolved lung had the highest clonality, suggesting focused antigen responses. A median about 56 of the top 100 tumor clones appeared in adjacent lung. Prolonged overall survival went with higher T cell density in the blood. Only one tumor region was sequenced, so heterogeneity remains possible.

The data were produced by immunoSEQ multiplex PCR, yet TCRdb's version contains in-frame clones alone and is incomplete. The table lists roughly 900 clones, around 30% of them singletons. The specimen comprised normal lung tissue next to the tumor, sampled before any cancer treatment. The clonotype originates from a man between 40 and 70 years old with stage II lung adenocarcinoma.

CDR3 bases: TGTGCCAGCAGCTTGGGCCAGGGCCGAACCGGGGAGCTGTTTTTT. It codes for CASSLGQGRTGELFF. The chain carries TRBV11-3 and TRBJ2-2; D is possibly TRBD1 (5 bases). The CDR3 has 15 amino acids. The germline CDR1 and CDR2 sequences are SGHNT and YENEEA. Trimming took off 3 bases at V and 5 bases at J, with 13 bases between the two ends.